This T cell receptor beta chain derives from a study of blood T cell repertoires in COVID-19 (dated by TCRdb to 2018 to 2020). Concerning the study at large: Collaborator samples came from the United States, Italy and Spain and covered acute and convalescent phases of COVID-19. The prospective study material was composed of cDNA or gDNA derived from T cells, B-cell-depleted T cells, or PBMCs. Subjects who had been exposed to COVID-19, were actively infected with it, or had recovered from it provided the deeply sampled blood TCRbeta repertoires that made up the dataset. A freely available public database, intended as a resource for researchers studying the immune response to SARS-CoV-2, is where the repertoires were released. The samples were drawn from the first 160 participants of the ongoing ImmuneRACE study and from about 1,200 subjects provided by 6 global collaborators. The sample metadata nearly always contained a de-identified subject ID, COVID-19 status, age in years and sex. Where HLA class I and class II types were available, the types were taken from metadata supplied by the sample provider, not from assay-based typing. The research as a whole found: The quantity of clinical and demographic metadata differed by source and by participant and was supplied without curation.

At one collaborating source in Seattle, patients were enrolled during active infection and were followed longitudinally through the course of disease. Each collaborating institution followed its own protocols to collect whole blood in K2EDTA tubes. Collaborator samples were shipped for TCRbeta analysis as frozen whole blood, isolated PBMCs, or DNA extracted from either sample type. From a lookup of the germline V gene, CDR1 and CDR2 are MNHEY and SVGAGI. Trimmed from V: 2 bases; trimmed from J: 6 bases; junction bases lacking a gene match: 10. The CDR3 holds 15 amino acids from the cysteine to the phenylalanine. Just the 45-base CDR3 DNA is kept, in frame starting at base 1. TCRbeta CDR3 regions were amplified from genomic DNA by means of the immunoSEQ Assay, a bias-controlled multiplex PCR. The paper's processing steps were these. Nucleated cell counts per sample were estimated from amplification of reference gene primers within the assay. Sequence reads were collapsed and filtered to measure the absolute abundance of every unique TCRbeta CDR3 rearrangement. For each sample, productive Simpson clonality was calculated by taking the square root of Simpson's diversity index across productive rearrangements. This is the immuneACCESS table as TCRdb keeps it, with only in-frame sequences that have V and J called. A part of the clones is gone; compared with another copy, unresolved V genes explain less than half, and the rest is unexplained. V and J calls and clone size are copied from that table; D and trimming were computed from the DNA. The sample data list roughly 90,000 clones, and about 85% of these were observed just once. The ten biggest clones cover 2.5% to 3.5% of the sample.

For this clone: The antigen it recognizes is unknown. No much larger clonotype is one base removed from it; base qualities were not supplied.

The source of this sequence is a woman aged 80 or over with COVID-19, enrolled during active disease. The chain couples TRBV6-5 to TRBJ2-7, and 7 junctional nucleotides match TRBD2. Sequenced material: peripheral blood. The nucleotide sequence reads TGTGCCAGCAGTTACGTTAGCGGGCCCTCCAGCGAGCAGTACTTC. This encodes CASSYVSGPSSEQYF.